The 20 T cell receptor beta chains reported below all come from one sample, sequenced in a study of PD-1 blockade in classical Hodgkin lymphoma. The time point is: cycle 4 day 1 (C4D1), after 5 to 7 weeks of nivolumab. In every patient, relapse followed autologous stem cell transplantation, while exposure to brentuximab vedotin differed. Clones were sequenced by immunoSEQ multiplex PCR, and TCRdb holds only the in-frame ones, with some missing. The data contain 80,000 to 95,000 clones, 65% to 85% of them singletons. This specimen was peripheral blood mononuclear cells (PBMCs), taken before the fourth cycle of nivolumab. Every receptor here comes from a human donor with classical Hodgkin lymphoma.

This clone was recorded a few times. This chain uses TRBV27 with TRBJ1-5; D not certain. Looked up from germline, CDR1 is MNHEY and CDR2 is SMNVEV (reference sequence). V lost 9 bases and J 4 bases, leaving 10 bases between the germline ends. CDR3 length: 12 amino acids. This CDR3 is CASASGNQPQHF. The CDR3 DNA sequence: TGTGCCAGTGCTTCGGGTAATCAGCCCCAGCATTTT.

The chain carries TRBV6-4 and TRBJ1-2; 7 nucleotides align to TRBD1. The J segment lost 3 bases and the V segment lost 6 bases, leaving 7 bases of the junction unmatched. Germline V gene data show CDR1 as MRHNA and CDR2 as SNTAGT. The CDR3 is made up of 14 amino acids. CDR3 region: CASRKQGSDYGYTF. CDR3 nucleotide sequence: TGTGCCAGCAGGAAACAGGGGTCGGACTATGGCTACACCTTC.

V gene TRBV15 combines with J gene TRBJ1-4, with TRBD1 matching 10 bases. Germline V gene data show CDR1 as LNHNV and CDR2 as YYDKDF (reference sequence). V lost 3 bases, J lost 2 bases, and 9 bases stayed unmatched. CDR3 length: 18 residues. The CDR3 region has the DNA TGTGCCACCAGCAGGTTCCGGGACAGGGGACGGACTAATGAAAAACTGTTTTTT. This codes for CATSRFRDRGRTNEKLFF.

V gene TRBV11-1 combines with J gene TRBJ2-2; the D gene is possibly TRBD2 (7 bases). The V end was cut by 6 bases, the J end by 6 bases, with 20 bases between. Germline V gene sequence: CDR1 SGHAT, CDR2 FQDESV (reference sequence). The CDR3 is 16 residues long. CDR3 amino acids: CASRLARGPLSGELFF. CDR3 nucleotides: TGTGCCAGCAGGCTAGCGCGGGGGCCTCTCTCCGGGGAGCTGTTTTTT.

The V call is TRBV27, the J call TRBJ2-7, with D perhaps assigned TRBD1 or TRBD2 (5 bases each). The CDR3 spans 15 residues. Trimming stripped 6 bases from V and 3 bases from J, with 18 bases between. CDR1 and CDR2 (germline): MNHEY, SMNVEV (reference sequence). As DNA, the CDR3 is TGTGCCAGCAGCCTTCAATCGGGACGGGGCTACGAGCAGTACTTC. It is translated as CASSLQSGRGYEQYF.

This chain connects TRBV4-3 to TRBJ2-3; D gene unclear. Trimming removed 0 bases from V and 2 bases from J, with 3 bases in between. The CDR3 runs to 13 residues. CDR1 is LGHNA, CDR2 YSLEER, per germline. The CDR3, as DNA: TGCGCCAGCAGCCAAGATCTCACAGATACGCAGTATTTT. Amino acids: CASSQDLTDTQYF.

The chain joins TRBV27 to TRBJ2-1, with D unclear. This CDR3 contains 12 residues. Germline loops: CDR1 MNHEY, CDR2 SMNVEV (reference sequence). Trimming removed 5 bases from V and 4 bases from J, with 6 bases in between. CDR3 in DNA: TGTGCCAGCAGTGGCCGGTACAATGAGCAGTTCTTC. Translation gives CASSGRYNEQFF.

This chain uses TRBV11-2 with TRBJ1-3; D remains unclear. The germline V gene encodes CDR1 SGHAT and CDR2 FQNNGV. The V end lost 3 bases, the J end lost 5 bases, and 11 bases lay between the germline ends. This CDR3 comprises 14 residues. The CDR3 region is CASSFGGSRNTIYF. CDR3 nucleotides: TGTGCCAGCAGCTTTGGCGGGAGTCGAAACACCATATATTTT.

Comments on this clone: Other DNA sequences from this sample encode an identical CDR3 as well. The rearrangement uses TRBV18 and TRBJ1-1, with D possibly matching TRBD1 (6 bases). Germline V gene sequence: CDR1 KGHSH, CDR2 LQKENI. Trimming took off 2 bases at V and 3 bases at J, with 10 bases between the two ends. The CDR3 loop spans 14 amino acids. The chain's CDR3 is CASSPGGGDTEAFF. The CDR3 nucleotides read TGTGCCAGCTCACCAGGAGGGGGGGACACTGAAGCTTTCTTT.

The table lists this clone with a count of one. This chain uses TRBV14 with TRBJ2-1; D is ambiguous. V lost 1 base to trimming and J lost 7 bases, with 8 bases between them. Germline CDR1 reads SGHDN; CDR2 reads FVKESK. The CDR3 length is 13 residues. The CDR3, as DNA: TGTGCCAGCAGCCAAGTGCTGGGGAATGAGCAGTTCTTC. Amino acids: CASSQVLGNEQFF.

The chain couples TRBV28 to TRBJ2-2, with D unresolved. Deletions cut 1 base from V and 0 bases from J, with 9 bases between. Germline CDR1 reads MDHEN; CDR2 reads SYDVKM. This CDR3 comprises 16 residues. The CDR3 is CASSLYGVPNTGELFF. The CDR3 coding sequence is TGTGCCAGCAGTTTATACGGAGTCCCGAACACCGGGGAGCTGTTTTTT.

The chain joins TRBV15 to TRBJ2-7, with D perhaps assigned TRBD1 or TRBD2 (5 bases each). Germline-derived CDR1 and CDR2 are LNHNV and YYDKDF (reference sequence). The germline V and J ends were trimmed by 3 bases and 4 bases, with 10 bases remaining between them. CDR3 size: 13 residues. CDR3 sequence: CATSRGRTYEQYF. The CDR3 DNA reads TGTGCCACCAGCAGGGGACGGACTTACGAGCAGTACTTC.

In its sample, this clone was seen a few times. This chain links TRBV2 with TRBJ1-4; 7 nucleotides line up with TRBD1. This CDR3 spans 13 amino acids. V dropped 7 bases and J dropped 8; count of bases not matched to a gene: 7. Germline V gene lookup returns CDR1 SNHLY and CDR2 FYNNEI. The CDR3 bases are TGTGCCAGCACGAACAGGGGCGAGGAAAAACTGTTTTTT. Protein product: CASTNRGEEKLFF.

The rearrangement links TRBV6-6 to TRBJ2-1; 7 bases match TRBD2. CDR1 is MNHNY and CDR2 is SVGAGI in the germline V gene (reference sequence). V was clipped by 2 bases and J by 14 bases; unmatched bases: 9. This CDR3 is built from 13 residues. The chain's CDR3 is CASSYQGGDPEFF. Here the CDR3 DNA reads TGTGCCAGCAGTTACCAGGGAGGGGATCCCGAGTTCTTC.

The V and J genes are TRBV9 and TRBJ2-3; 10 positions match TRBD2. The V gene end was trimmed by 1 base and the J gene end by 3 bases; junction bases not matched to a gene: 14. CDR3 size: 19 residues. Germline V gives CDR1 SGDLS, CDR2 YYNGEE. CDR3 in amino acids: CASSVSPSVGLAETDTQYF. The CDR3, as DNA: TGTGCCAGCAGCGTATCCCCAAGTGTCGGACTAGCGGAAACAGATACGCAGTATTTT.

This clone has more than one count but fewer than ten. The rearrangement uses TRBV29-1 and TRBJ2-3; 7 bases fit TRBD2. The ends lost 6 bases at V and 1 base at J; junction bases unmatched: 4. The CDR3 loop spans 13 amino acids. Germline-derived CDR1 and CDR2 are SQVTM and ANQGSEA. This CDR3 reads CSVGLGGTDTQYF. The CDR3, as DNA: TGCAGCGTCGGACTAGGGGGCACAGATACGCAGTATTTT.

This sequence joins TRBV27 and TRBJ2-5; possible D gene TRBD1, 6 bases. CDR1 and CDR2 (germline): MNHEY, SMNVEV (reference sequence). The CDR3 covers 19 residues. V lost 4 bases and J lost 4, with 28 bases in between. CDR3 residues: CASSSLGRGPLTTLETQYF. The CDR3 region has the DNA TGTGCCAGCAGTTCCCTCGGCAGGGGTCCACTCACAACTTTAGAGACCCAGTACTTC.

The V call is TRBV6-1, the J call TRBJ2-7, with 11 bases aligning to TRBD1. The CDR3 sequence is 15 residues long. Trimming removed 6 bases from V and 0 bases from J; junction bases left unmatched: 4. Germline loops: CDR1 MNHNS, CDR2 SASEGT. The CDR3 DNA reads TGTGCCAGCAGGTCGGGACAGGGGGGCTCCTACGAGCAGTACTTC. This sequence encodes CASRSGQGGSYEQYF.

The chain uses TRBV10-3 and TRBJ1-1, with 7 nucleotides matching TRBD1. J lost 5 bases, V lost 6 bases, and 6 bases had no gene match. The CDR3 length is 13 residues. The germline CDR1 and CDR2 sequences are ENHRY and SYGVKD. This CDR3 reads CAISTSTGTEAFF. CDR3 nucleotides: TGTGCCATCAGCACATCGACAGGGACTGAAGCTTTCTTT.

This clone was observed a single time. The rearrangement uses TRBV6-4 and TRBJ2-7, with 14 positions matching TRBD2. Germline V gene sequence: CDR1 MRHNA, CDR2 SNTAGT. CDR3 length: 14 amino acids. V lost 11 bases and J lost 3; bases outside the gene matches: 6. The CDR3 is CAPSGTSGSYEQYF. CDR3 nucleotide sequence: TGTGCCCCCAGCGGGACTAGCGGGAGCTACGAGCAGTACTTC.